This TCR beta chain was recorded in a study of T cells in Graves' hyperthyroidism and ophthalmopathy. Amplification targeted TCR beta CDR3 regions from RNA transcripts. The study used the HTBI primer set for a first-round RT-PCR of the TCR CDR3. TCRdb analysed the multiplex PCR reads with MiXCR anew, one entry per CDR3 protein. There are about 770,000 distinct CDR3 sequences in the sample; about 17% occur only once, and 16% lies in the top ten. Patients between 18 and 65 years old had hyperthyroidism, newly diagnosed and lasting under 2 months. In this sample, this clonotype turned up a few times. Germline CDR1 reads SGHRS; CDR2 reads YFSETQ. Trimming cost V 1 base and J 6 bases, with 11 bases left between them. The CDR3 extends over 13 amino acids.

This chain links TRBV5-1 with TRBJ2-7; D unresolved. The source of this sequence is a woman between 50 and 59 years old with Graves' hyperthyroidism that later progressed to Graves' ophthalmopathy. The sequenced material came from blood. The CDR3 reads CASSLLRASEQYF. CDR3 DNA: TGCGCCAGCAGCTTGTTACGGGCATCCGAGCAGTACTTC.